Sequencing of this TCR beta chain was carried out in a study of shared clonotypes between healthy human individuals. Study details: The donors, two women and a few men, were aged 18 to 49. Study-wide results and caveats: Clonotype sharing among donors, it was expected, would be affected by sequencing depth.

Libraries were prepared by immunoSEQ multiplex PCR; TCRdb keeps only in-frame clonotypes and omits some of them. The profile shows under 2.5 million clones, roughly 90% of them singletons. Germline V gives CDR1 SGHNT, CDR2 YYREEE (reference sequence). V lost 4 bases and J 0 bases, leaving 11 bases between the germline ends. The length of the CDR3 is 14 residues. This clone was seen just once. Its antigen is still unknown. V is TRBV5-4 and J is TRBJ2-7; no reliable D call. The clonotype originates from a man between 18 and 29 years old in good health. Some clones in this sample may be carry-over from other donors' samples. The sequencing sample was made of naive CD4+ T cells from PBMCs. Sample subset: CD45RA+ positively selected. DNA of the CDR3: TGTGCCAGCAGCCCCCCTCCCCCCTCCTACGAGCAGTACTTC. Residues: CASSPPPPSYEQYF.